This entry is about one T cell receptor (beta chain). Its antigen is still unknown. Nothing much larger sits one base from this clone, and base qualities are not available. The CDR3 regions of human TCRbeta chains were analyzed by immunosequencing. As for the authors' bioinformatics: Repertoire TCRs were checked for matches against a reference library of SARS-CoV-2-specific TCRs that had been generated using the MIRA antigen-specificity platform. Breadth was defined as the fraction of unique TCRs that were SARS-CoV-2-associated, and depth was defined as the fraction of total T cells that were SARS-CoV-2-associated. Using the MIRA data, each spike-specific TCR was mapped to the spike region that the TCR reacts to and placed in a CD4 or CD8 class. Log10-transformed breadth and depth values were compared by one-way ANOVA with Sidak's multiple comparisons tests. Held by TCRdb, this immuneACCESS table contains in-frame sequences only and omits some clones. Under half of the omission traces to an unresolved V gene where checked; the cause of the rest is unknown. V, J and clone size are those of that table, while D and trimming were read from the DNA. In this sample the table shows 95,000 to 150,000 clones, 85% to 90% of which occur a single time. The ten largest clonotypes hold roughly 8.9% of the sample.

This specimen's time point label, interpreted: baseline before first vaccination. Vaccinee samples were obtained from the UK trials COV001 and COV002, which included a single-blind randomized controlled phase 2/3 trial of AZD1222 (ChAdOx1 nCoV-19) in healthy adults. For TCRbeta chain sequencing, PBMC samples from trial participants were taken at day 0 and at day 28 after the second dose. The sample belongs to a study of T cell responses to AZD1222 COVID-19 vaccine (dated by TCRdb to the early 2020s). Concerning the study at large: AZD1222 recipients whose second dose came at about 4 weeks and those whose second dose came at about 12 weeks were combined into one group, since spike-specific TCR depth and breadth did not differ between the two schedules. TCR sequencing covered about 230 trial participants: 207 given two doses of AZD1222 and around 26 given two doses of MenACWY control vaccine. Enrollment into the trials was organized by age into subgroups of 18-55, 56-69 and 70-plus years, and those subgroups contained about 160, 30 and 59 TCR-sequenced participants, respectively.

Beyond this particular receptor, the publication reports: Epitopes outside the regions mutated in the B.1.351 and B.1.1.7 variants were reportedly recognized by nearly half of the unique spike-specific TCRs. Conclusions about previously exposed vaccinees were limited because only a handful of AZD1222 recipients were SARS-CoV-2 seropositive at baseline. Spike-specific TCR breadth and depth rose significantly after two AZD1222 doses compared with day 0 and with MenACWY recipients. The vaccine-associated CD4 TCRs covered the entire spike protein, and the dominant responses fell in regions 160-218 and 743-854. Participants were mostly white British and included more females than males, and it was suggested by the authors that clonal diversity may have been underestimated. Because no samples from the day 14 peak response were available, repertoires could be characterized only after the peak T cell response. The 56-69-year group was small, and its depth increase did not reach significance, likely because of low power.

V trim: 4 bases; J trim: 0 bases; unmatched bases: 5. The CDR3 holds 16 amino acids from the cysteine to the phenylalanine. The read is trimmed to its CDR3 DNA, 48 bases read in frame from base 1. The germline V gene specifies LGHNA as CDR1 and YNFKEQ as CDR2. This TCR derives from an adult in good health. The chain uses TRBV4-2 and TRBJ2-1; TRBD2 fits 8 bases in the junction. The sequences come from peripheral blood, collected on day 0 of AZD1222 vaccination. DNA sequence: TGTGCCAGCAGCCGAGAGCGGGGGAGCTCCTACAATGAGCAGTTCTTC. It codes for CASSRERGSSYNEQFF.